This is a list of T cell receptor beta chains from one sample in a study of CD8 T cells in ankylosing spondylitis. TCRdb re-analysed the 5' RACE reads in MiXCR, keeping a single row per CDR3 protein. This table holds 250,000 to 350,000 distinct CDR3 sequences, roughly 20% found once. Sequencing used blood, either unsorted or a sorted T cell fraction (not recorded which). The receptors originated from a male donor with ankylosing spondylitis or in good health (not recorded which). CDR3s include the opening cysteine and the closing phenylalanine or tryptophan. The order of the fields is clone size, V gene, J gene, D gene, CDR3 protein, CDR3 DNA. D genes are given only for firm matches. Where a row states a size, it is once, few, many or the class of an expanded clone; other rows omit it.

clone size: -; V gene: TRBV20-1; J gene: TRBJ2-3; D gene: TRBD1; CDR3 protein: CSATDRAMSTDTQYF; CDR3 DNA: TGCAGTGCTACGGACAGGGCGATGAGCACAGATACGCAGTATTTT
clone size: -; V gene: TRBV7-2; J gene: TRBJ2-1; D gene: TRBD1; CDR3 protein: CASRMGQGITNEQFF; CDR3 DNA: TGTGCCAGCAGAATGGGACAGGGGATCACCAATGAGCAGTTCTTC
clone size: -; V gene: TRBV12-3/TRBV12-4; J gene: TRBJ2-3; D gene: -; CDR3 protein: CASSFWADTQYF; CDR3 DNA: TGTGCCAGCAGTTTTTGGGCAGATACGCAGTATTTT
clone size: -; V gene: TRBV5-1; J gene: TRBJ2-4; D gene: -; CDR3 protein: CASSLDRAIQYF; CDR3 DNA: TGCGCCAGCAGCTTGGATAGAGCCATTCAGTACTTC
clone size: -; V gene: TRBV6-1; J gene: TRBJ1-1; D gene: TRBD1; CDR3 protein: CASSIGTGDTEAFF; CDR3 DNA: TGTGCCAGCAGCATCGGGACAGGGGACACTGAAGCTTTCTTT
clone size: few; V gene: TRBV27; J gene: TRBJ2-3; D gene: -; CDR3 protein: CASTKGGALTDTQYF; CDR3 DNA: TGTGCCAGCACTAAAGGAGGGGCCCTCACAGATACGCAGTATTTT
clone size: few; V gene: TRBV28; J gene: TRBJ1-1; D gene: TRBD1; CDR3 protein: CASSLPAGQLNTEAFF; CDR3 DNA: TGTGCCAGCAGTCTCCCCGCGGGACAGTTGAACACTGAAGCTTTCTTT
clone size: -; V gene: TRBV20-1; J gene: TRBJ2-1; D gene: TRBD2; CDR3 protein: CSARDLAGALDEQFF; CDR3 DNA: TGCAGTGCTAGAGATCTAGCGGGGGCCCTGGATGAGCAGTTCTTC
clone size: -; V gene: TRBV18; J gene: TRBJ2-1; D gene: -; CDR3 protein: CASSPPPVLEAEQFF; CDR3 DNA: TGTGCCAGCTCACCACCTCCCGTTCTAGAAGCCGAGCAGTTCTTC
clone size: many; V gene: TRBV29-1; J gene: TRBJ1-2; D gene: -; CDR3 protein: CSVEKAALNGYTF; CDR3 DNA: TGCAGCGTTGAAAAGGCAGCCCTGAATGGCTACACCTTC
clone size: -; V gene: TRBV5-1; J gene: TRBJ2-3; D gene: -; CDR3 protein: CASSPGEVTDTQYF; CDR3 DNA: TGCGCCAGCAGCCCCGGTGAGGTGACAGATACGCAGTATTTT
clone size: -; V gene: TRBV3-1; J gene: TRBJ2-4; D gene: -; CDR3 protein: CASSQMEGLGKNIQYF; CDR3 DNA: TGTGCCAGCAGCCAGATGGAGGGTCTTGGCAAAAACATTCAGTACTTC
clone size: once; V gene: TRBV7-8; J gene: TRBJ1-3; D gene: -; CDR3 protein: CASSPDPRNTIYF; CDR3 DNA: TGTGCCAGCAGCCCAGATCCTCGAAACACCATATATTTT
clone size: many; V gene: TRBV5-1; J gene: TRBJ1-5; D gene: -; CDR3 protein: CASSLGGVGNPQPQHF; CDR3 DNA: TGCGCCAGCAGCTTGGGGGGCGTCGGTAACCCTCAGCCCCAGCATTTT
clone size: few; V gene: TRBV6-1; J gene: TRBJ2-2; D gene: -; CDR3 protein: CASSVWQNTGELFF; CDR3 DNA: TGTGCCAGCAGTGTTTGGCAAAACACCGGGGAGCTGTTTTTT
clone size: -; V gene: TRBV3-1; J gene: TRBJ1-4; D gene: -; CDR3 protein: CASSRTEADNEKLFF; CDR3 DNA: TGTGCCAGCAGCCGAACCGAGGCGGATAATGAAAAACTGTTTTTT
clone size: -; V gene: TRBV5-1; J gene: TRBJ1-2; D gene: -; CDR3 protein: CASSPRQNNYGYTF; CDR3 DNA: TGCGCCAGCAGCCCGCGACAGAATAACTATGGCTACACCTTC
clone size: once; V gene: TRBV27; J gene: TRBJ2-2; D gene: -; CDR3 protein: CASSFWGATGELFF; CDR3 DNA: TGTGCCAGCAGTTTTTGGGGGGCAACCGGGGAGCTGTTTTTT
clone size: -; V gene: TRBV4-2; J gene: TRBJ2-1; D gene: TRBD2; CDR3 protein: CASSQRGAGYNEQFF; CDR3 DNA: TGTGCCAGCAGCCAGCGGGGGGCCGGCTACAATGAGCAGTTCTTC
clone size: many; V gene: TRBV12-3/TRBV12-4; J gene: TRBJ2-3; D gene: TRBD2; CDR3 protein: CASSFESGGYSDTQYF; CDR3 DNA: TGTGCCAGCAGTTTTGAGAGCGGGGGGTATTCAGATACGCAGTATTTT
clone size: -; V gene: TRBV5-1; J gene: TRBJ1-2; D gene: TRBD1; CDR3 protein: CASTARDRGGYTF; CDR3 DNA: TGCGCCAGCACCGCCAGGGACAGGGGAGGCTACACCTTC
clone size: -; V gene: TRBV5-1; J gene: TRBJ2-1; D gene: TRBD2; CDR3 protein: CASSLGGGRANNEQFF; CDR3 DNA: TGCGCCAGCAGCTTGGGGGGCGGGAGGGCCAACAATGAGCAGTTCTTC
clone size: few; V gene: TRBV6-6; J gene: TRBJ2-3; D gene: -; CDR3 protein: CASSNRVQWYF; CDR3 DNA: TGTGCCAGCAGCAACAGGGTGCAGTGGTATTTT
clone size: -; V gene: TRBV24-1; J gene: TRBJ2-5; D gene: -; CDR3 protein: CATSGGLPRGGGQETQYF; CDR3 DNA: TGTGCCACCAGTGGCGGTCTACCTAGAGGGGGAGGCCAAGAGACCCAGTACTTC
clone size: -; V gene: TRBV15; J gene: TRBJ2-5; D gene: -; CDR3 protein: CATSRVMGGETQYF; CDR3 DNA: TGTGCCACCAGCAGAGTAATGGGGGGCGAGACCCAGTACTTC
clone size: few; V gene: TRBV30; J gene: TRBJ1-2; D gene: -; CDR3 protein: CAWSRDSNYGYTF; CDR3 DNA: TGTGCCTGGAGCAGGGACTCCAACTATGGCTACACCTTC
clone size: few; V gene: TRBV7-2; J gene: TRBJ1-1; D gene: -; CDR3 protein: CASSFRRGLGNTEAFF; CDR3 DNA: TGTGCCAGCAGCTTTCGACGTGGGCTGGGGAACACTGAAGCTTTCTTT
clone size: -; V gene: TRBV20-1; J gene: TRBJ2-2; D gene: -; CDR3 protein: CSARGWTSPELFF; CDR3 DNA: TGCAGTGCTAGAGGTTGGACCTCTCCGGAGCTGTTTTTT
clone size: -; V gene: TRBV11-2; J gene: TRBJ1-1; D gene: -; CDR3 protein: CASSLRQTNTEAFF; CDR3 DNA: TGTGCCAGCAGCTTGCGTCAAACGAACACTGAAGCTTTCTTT
clone size: -; V gene: TRBV15; J gene: TRBJ1-6; D gene: -; CDR3 protein: CATSRSRDLKPLHF; CDR3 DNA: TGTGCCACCAGCAGATCCCGGGATCTTAAGCCCCTCCACTTT
clone size: few; V gene: TRBV6-5; J gene: TRBJ1-2; D gene: TRBD1; CDR3 protein: CASRQGLRGYTF; CDR3 DNA: TGTGCCTCCCGACAGGGGTTGAGAGGCTACACCTTC
clone size: few; V gene: TRBV12-3/TRBV12-4; J gene: TRBJ2-4; D gene: -; CDR3 protein: CASSKTGLAKNIQYF; CDR3 DNA: TGTGCCAGCAGTAAAACAGGGTTAGCCAAAAACATTCAGTACTTC
clone size: -; V gene: TRBV5-1; J gene: TRBJ1-5; D gene: -; CDR3 protein: CASSPSPEQPQHF; CDR3 DNA: TGCGCCAGCAGCCCATCCCCCGAACAGCCCCAGCATTTT
clone size: -; V gene: TRBV7-6; J gene: TRBJ2-1; D gene: -; CDR3 protein: CASSTGPEAYNEQFF; CDR3 DNA: TGTGCCAGCAGCACCGGCCCCGAGGCCTACAATGAGCAGTTCTTC
clone size: -; V gene: TRBV6-1; J gene: TRBJ1-5; D gene: -; CDR3 protein: CASSLERTQPQHF; CDR3 DNA: TGTGCCAGCAGCCTGGAGAGGACTCAGCCCCAGCATTTT
clone size: few; V gene: TRBV29-1; J gene: TRBJ2-1; D gene: -; CDR3 protein: CSVVDLQSYNEQFF; CDR3 DNA: TGCAGCGTTGTGGACCTGCAGTCCTACAATGAGCAGTTCTTC
clone size: few; V gene: TRBV7-2; J gene: TRBJ1-6; D gene: -; CDR3 protein: CASSSTWSSPLHF; CDR3 DNA: TGTGCCAGCAGCTCCACTTGGAGTTCACCCCTCCACTTT
clone size: many; V gene: TRBV29-1; J gene: TRBJ2-5; D gene: TRBD2; CDR3 protein: CSVILANQETQYF; CDR3 DNA: TGCAGCGTCATACTAGCGAACCAAGAGACCCAGTACTTC
clone size: few; V gene: TRBV24-1; J gene: TRBJ1-2; D gene: -; CDR3 protein: CATSDPGRNYGYTF; CDR3 DNA: TGTGCCACCAGTGACCCGGGACGGAACTATGGCTACACCTTC
clone size: -; V gene: TRBV5-8; J gene: TRBJ2-1; D gene: -; CDR3 protein: CASSLWLYNEQFF; CDR3 DNA: TGTGCCAGCAGCTTGTGGCTATACAATGAGCAGTTCTTC
clone size: -; V gene: TRBV28; J gene: TRBJ2-3; D gene: TRBD1; CDR3 protein: CASSFLPTGQGYADTQYF; CDR3 DNA: TGTGCCAGCAGTTTCCTACCCACGGGACAGGGATACGCAGATACGCAGTATTTT
clone size: -; V gene: TRBV30; J gene: TRBJ1-4; D gene: TRBD1; CDR3 protein: CAWSVLGTGVSEKLFF; CDR3 DNA: TGTGCCTGGAGTGTACTCGGGACAGGCGTTTCTGAAAAACTGTTTTTT
clone size: -; V gene: TRBV5-5; J gene: TRBJ1-3; D gene: -; CDR3 protein: CASSLVGIDSGNTIYF; CDR3 DNA: TGTGCCAGCAGTTTGGTGGGAATCGACTCTGGAAACACCATATATTTT